This TCR beta chain was profiled in a study of T cell responses to AZD1222 COVID-19 vaccine. Study information: The study pooled second doses at about 4 or about 12 weeks.

Assay used: immunoSEQ multiplex PCR; TCRdb lists only in-frame clones, some missing. The data show around 110,000 clones, 88% seen once. Study results and caveats: In all cases, repertoires were sampled only after the peak T cell response. Spike-specific TCR repertoires showed rising breadth and depth after two AZD1222 doses. Possibly, clonal diversity was underestimated; donors were largely white British and included more females.

Points on this clone: Its antigen is as yet unknown.

CDR1 is SGHTA and CDR2 is FQGNSA in the germline V gene. V trimming: 3 bases; J trimming: 4 bases; junction bases outside the gene matches: 5. The CDR3 covers 16 residues. This sample comprised peripheral blood, obtained on day 0 of AZD1222 vaccination. The clonotype was recovered from an adult in good health. This rearrangement joins TRBV7-2 to TRBJ2-7; 14 bases are a match to TRBD2. Here the CDR3 DNA reads TGTGCCAGCAGCTTGGGACTAGCGGGAGCCGGTTACGAGCAGTACTTC. Protein sequence: CASSLGLAGAGYEQYF. Based on the CDR3 plus reference TRBV7-2 and TRBJ2-7, the full variable domain is GAGVSQSPSNKVTEKGKDVELRCDPISGHTALYWYRQSLGQGLEFLIYFQGNSAPDKSGLPSDRFSAERTGGSVSTLTIQRTQQEDSAVYLCASSLGLAGAGYEQYFGPGTRLTVT.